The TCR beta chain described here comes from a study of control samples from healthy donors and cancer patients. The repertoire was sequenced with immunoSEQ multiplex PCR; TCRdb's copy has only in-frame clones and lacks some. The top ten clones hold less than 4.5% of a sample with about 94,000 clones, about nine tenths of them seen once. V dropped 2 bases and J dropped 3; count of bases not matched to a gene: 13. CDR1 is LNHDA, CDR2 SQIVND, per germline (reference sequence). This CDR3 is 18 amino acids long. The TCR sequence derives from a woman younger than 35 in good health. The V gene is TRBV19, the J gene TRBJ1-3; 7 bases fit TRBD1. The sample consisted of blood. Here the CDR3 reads CASSIRGRGSSLGNTIYF. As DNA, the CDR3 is TGTGCCAGTAGTATACGGGGCAGGGGGTCGAGTCTTGGAAACACCATATATTTT.